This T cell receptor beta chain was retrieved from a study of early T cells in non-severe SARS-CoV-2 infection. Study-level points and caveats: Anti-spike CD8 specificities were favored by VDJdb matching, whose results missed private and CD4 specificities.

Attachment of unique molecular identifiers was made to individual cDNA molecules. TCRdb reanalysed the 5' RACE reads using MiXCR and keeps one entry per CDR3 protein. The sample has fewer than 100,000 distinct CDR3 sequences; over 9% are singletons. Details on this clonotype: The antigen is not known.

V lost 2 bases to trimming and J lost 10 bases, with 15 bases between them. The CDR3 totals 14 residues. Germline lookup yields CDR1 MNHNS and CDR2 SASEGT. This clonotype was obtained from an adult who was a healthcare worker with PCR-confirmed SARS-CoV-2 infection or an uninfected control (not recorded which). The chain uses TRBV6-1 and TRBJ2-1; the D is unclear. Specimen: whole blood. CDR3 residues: CASSELRAPQEQFF. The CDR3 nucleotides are TGTGCCAGCAGTGAATTACGGGCCCCGCAAGAGCAGTTCTTC.